Included here is one TCR beta chain sequence, with context. The CDR3 spans 16 residues. V was cut by 0 bases and J by 3 bases, with 15 bases left in between. Germline assignment: CDR1 SGDLS and CDR2 YYNGEE. This record belongs to a study of blood T cell repertoires in COVID-19. Overall study context: Spain, Italy and the United States supplied samples that represented acute and convalescent COVID-19. PBMCs, B-cell-depleted T cells, or T cells were the source of the cDNA or gDNA that made up the material.

Clones were sequenced by immunoSEQ multiplex PCR, and TCRdb holds only the in-frame ones, with some missing. The table has approximately 470,000 clones, roughly 87% seen once. Cohort placement rested on clinical history that participants reported themselves. The material sequenced was PBMCs or T cells enriched from blood (not recorded which). This receptor was taken from a woman in her late teens or twenties who had recovered from COVID-19. V usage is TRBV9 and J usage is TRBJ1-1; D is ambiguous. CDR3 nucleotide sequence: TGTGCCAGCAGCGTAGTATTAAACCCGGTTGACACTGAAGCTTTCTTT. It encodes CASSVVLNPVDTEAFF.